A single sample gave rise to the 9 T cell receptor beta chains below, sequenced in a study of regulatory T cells in long-lasting Graves disease. Building of the TCR beta libraries involved iRepertoire HTBI primers and Arm-PCR of CDR3 regions. Via MiXCR, TCRdb re-called the multiplex PCR reads, giving one row per CDR3 protein. The table lists fewer than 550,000 distinct CDR3 sequences, roughly 21% of them singletons. The sample's time point: persistent/refractory GD, antithyroid drugs over 5 years with positive TRAb. After RNA was extracted from PBMCs, the TCR library was made from it. The material was peripheral blood mononuclear cells (PBMCs), obtained when the disease was refractory, from a patient treated with antithyroid drugs. Receptors originate from a female donor with Graves disease.

This clonotype was seen ten or more times. The CDR3 DNA reads TGTGCCAGCAGTGAATGGGGACAGGGGGAGAAGCCCCAGCATTTT. Its protein product is CASSEWGQGEKPQHF. This rearrangement joins TRBV25-1 to TRBJ1-5, with TRBD1 identical over 11 bases. V lost 1 base, J lost 8 bases, and 4 bases stayed unmatched. The CDR3 runs 15 residues. CDR1 is MGHDK, CDR2 SYGVNS, per germline.

This clonotype appeared many times. The V and J genes are TRBV7-8 and TRBJ1-1; D remains ambiguous. Germline V lookup: CDR1 SGHVS, CDR2 FQNEAQ. The CDR3 totals 14 residues. The V end was cut by 4 bases, the J end by 5 bases, with 14 bases between. CDR3 in amino acids: CASSSKGGWTEAFF. DNA of the CDR3: TGTGCCAGCAGCTCAAAAGGAGGTTGGACTGAAGCTTTCTTT.

V is TRBV7-2 and J is TRBJ1-4, with 10 positions matching TRBD1. Losses at the gene ends were 3 bases for V and 7 bases for J; bases not matched to a gene: 5. Germline V gene sequence: CDR1 SGHTA, CDR2 FQGNSA. The CDR3 is made up of 15 amino acids. The CDR3 DNA sequence: TGTGCCAGCAGCTTCCTAAGGACAGGGGGTGAAAAACTGTTTTTT. This codes for CASSFLRTGGEKLFF.

This sequence joins TRBV7-8 and TRBJ2-3; 10 bases are shared with TRBD2. The germline CDR1 and CDR2 sequences are SGHVS and FQNEAQ. Losses at the gene ends were 3 bases for V and 6 bases for J; bases not matched to a gene: 6. The CDR3 is 15 residues long. CDR3 residues: CASSFLAGEVDTQYF. The CDR3 DNA reads TGTGCCAGCAGCTTTCTAGCGGGAGAAGTTGATACGCAGTATTTT.

This clonotype was observed a few times. The chain recombines TRBV7-9 with TRBJ1-1; D is ambiguous. The germline V gene has CDR1 SEHNR and CDR2 FQNEAQ (reference sequence). This CDR3 has 14 residues. The germline V and J ends were trimmed by 4 bases and 6 bases, with 15 bases remaining between them. For the CDR3, the DNA is TGTGCCAGCAGCTCCCGTAATTATCTACCTGAAGCTTTCTTT. It yields the protein CASSSRNYLPEAFF. The variable domain in full, completed from reference TRBV7-9 and TRBJ1-1, reads DTGVSQNPRHKITKRGQNVTFRCDPISEHNRLYWYRQTLGQGPEFLTYFQNEAQLEKSRLLSDRFSAERPKGSFSTLEIQRTEQGDSAMYLCASSSRNYLPEAFFGQGTRLTVV.

This clonotype was observed many times. The chain links TRBV10-1 to TRBJ1-1; D is unresolved. Between the trimmed V and J ends, which lost 5 bases and 6 bases, there was a span of 22 bases. The CDR3 extends over 16 amino acids. The germline gives CDR1 WNHNN, CDR2 SYGVQD (reference sequence). This CDR3 is CASSPSLGQGLPEAFF. CDR3 bases: TGCGCCAGCAGTCCGAGTCTGGGCCAAGGCCTGCCTGAAGCTTTCTTT.

The J gene is TRBJ1-1, the V gene TRBV7-2; D not certain. Per the germline V gene, CDR1 is SGHTA and CDR2 is FQGNSA. Trimming took 0 bases from V and 4 from J, leaving 9 bases between them. This CDR3 contains 14 residues. DNA for the CDR3: TGTGCCAGCAGCTTAGCGCCTGACGGCACTGAAGCTTTCTTT. This sequence encodes CASSLAPDGTEAFF.

This clonotype was observed many times. The J gene is TRBJ2-5, the V gene TRBV3-1; either TRBD1 or TRBD2 may supply D (5 bases each). Germline loops: CDR1 LGHDT, CDR2 YNNKEL (reference sequence). This CDR3 is built from 15 residues. V was clipped by 5 bases and J by 4 bases, with 17 bases between them. The CDR3 region is CASSLGAGTLETQYF. The CDR3 coding sequence is TGTGCCAGCAGCTTGGGCGCAGGGACGTTAGAGACCCAGTACTTC.

The rearrangement joins TRBV11-2 to TRBJ2-7, with unresolved D. Germline-derived CDR1 and CDR2 are SGHAT and FQNNGV. Trimming removed 1 base from V and 2 bases from J, with 9 bases in between. CDR3 length: 14 amino acids. CDR3 protein: CASSLGIGPYEQYF. CDR3 in DNA: TGTGCCAGCAGCTTAGGGATTGGCCCCTACGAGCAGTACTTC.